Presented here are 13 T cell receptor beta chains from one specimen sequenced in a study of T cells after yellow fever vaccination. One entry per CDR3 protein, called by TCRdb with MiXCR from the 5' RACE reads. The sample holds some 300,000 distinct CDR3 sequences, roughly a tenth seen once. Material: CD4+ T cells sorted from PBMCs, obtained 45 days after the yellow fever booster vaccination. These receptors were obtained from a man aged 18 to 29 who received the YFV17D yellow fever vaccine.

This clonotype was counted many times. The rearrangement joins TRBV5-1 to TRBJ2-2, with D unclear. V was shortened by 5 bases and J by 5 bases, with 10 bases between the two germline ends. This CDR3 comprises 13 residues. Per the germline V gene, CDR1 is SGHRS and CDR2 is YFSETQ. CDR3 bases: TGCGCCAGCAGTGTCGAGCGTACCGGGGAGCTGTTTTTT. Translating gives CASSVERTGELFF.

The chain couples TRBV9 to TRBJ1-1, with a weak D call TRBD1 (5 bases). Deletions cut 4 bases from V and 5 bases from J, with 15 bases between. The CDR3 totals 14 residues. Germline assignment: CDR1 SGDLS and CDR2 YYNGEE. CDR3 loop: CASSFGGGRTEAFF. CDR3 DNA sequence: TGTGCCAGCAGCTTCGGTGGGGGTAGGACTGAAGCTTTCTTT.

This clonotype was found a few times. V usage is TRBV5-4 and J usage is TRBJ2-7, with TRBD1 identical over 7 bases. CDR1 and CDR2 from the germline V gene are SGHNT and YYREEE (reference sequence). This CDR3 has 15 residues. J gave up 1 base and V 1 base, and 5 bases lay outside the gene matches. This CDR3 reads CASSLLQGSSYEQYF. In DNA form, the CDR3 reads TGTGCCAGCAGCTTGTTACAGGGGTCTTCCTACGAGCAGTACTTC.

About this clonotype itself: It may be a read error: a sequence one base away is much more abundant. The chain recombines TRBV11-3 with TRBJ2-2; D is possibly TRBD2 (6 bases). V was cut by 3 bases and J by 6 bases, with 8 bases left in between. This CDR3 is 13 amino acids long. Germline V gene sequence: CDR1 SGHNT, CDR2 YENEEA. The CDR3 region is CASSFTGAGELFF. As DNA, the CDR3 is TGTGCCAGCAGCTTTACGGGGGCCGGGGAGCTGTTTTTT. Full variable domain (remainder filled in from reference TRBV11-3 and TRBJ2-2): EAGVVQSPRYKIIEKKQPVAFWCNPISGHNTLYWYLQNLGQGPELLIRYENEEAVDDSQLPKDRFSAERLKGVDSTLKIQPAELGDSAVYLCASSFTGAGELFFGEGSRLTVL.

In regard to this clonotype: The missing conserved phenylalanine or tryptophan at the end of this CDR3 makes a read error likely. The chain combines TRBV12-3 or TRBV12-4 with TRBJ2-3; TRBD1 aligns across 7 bases. The ends lost 6 bases at V and 0 bases at J; junction bases unmatched: 6. There are 15 residues in the CDR3. CDR3 nucleotide sequence: TGTGCCAGCAGCCTAACAGGGGTTAGCACAGATACGCAGTATATT. Translation gives CASSLTGVSTDTQYI.

The gene calls are TRBV5-1 and TRBJ2-7; 10 nucleotides line up with TRBD2. The ends lost 4 bases at V and 3 bases at J; junction bases unmatched: 4. The germline CDR1 and CDR2 sequences are SGHRS and YFSETQ. The CDR3 spans 14 residues. This chain's CDR3 is CASSGTSGDYEQYV. CDR3 sequence (DNA): TGCGCCAGCAGCGGTACTAGCGGGGACTACGAGCAGTACGTC.

This chain links TRBV20-1 with TRBJ1-1; 7 bases agree with TRBD1. Germline assignment: CDR1 DFQATT and CDR2 SNEGSKA (reference sequence). CDR3 length: 15 residues. CDR3 region: CRANRPGGQNTEAFF. CDR3 nucleotide sequence: TGCAGAGCCAACCGGCCAGGGGGACAGAACACTGAAGCTTTCTTT.

This clonotype was counted only a few times. The chain recombines TRBV20-1 with TRBJ2-1; D is unresolved. Between the trimmed V and J ends, which lost 3 bases and 8 bases, there was a span of 17 bases. The CDR3 runs 14 residues. The V gene's germline CDR1 is DFQATT and CDR2 SNEGSKA (reference sequence). CDR3 protein: CSASVSLVSDEQFF. As DNA, the CDR3 is TGCAGTGCTAGTGTAAGTCTAGTCAGCGATGAGCAGTTCTTC.

This chain joins TRBV12-3 or TRBV12-4 and TRBJ1-2, with 7 bases identical to TRBD1. The CDR3 spans 13 residues. Trimming took 7 bases from V and 4 from J; bases not matched to a gene: 6. CDR3 protein: CASTPTGSYGYTF. DNA of the CDR3: TGTGCCAGCACCCCGACAGGGAGCTATGGCTACACCTTC.

The sample holds many counts of this clonotype. The V gene is TRBV2, the J gene TRBJ1-4; D remains unclear. CDR3 length: 14 residues. V shed 1 base and J shed 4 bases, with 7 bases lying between them. Per germline, CDR1 SNHLY and CDR2 FYNNEI. Here the CDR3 reads CASSEGRVNEKLFF. CDR3 bases: TGTGCCAGCAGTGAAGGACGAGTTAATGAAAAACTGTTTTTT.

The CDR3 coding sequence is TGTGCCAGCAGTTACCCCCAGGCGGGACAGGCGCCCCGAACCTACGAGCAGTACTTC. This gives the protein CASSYPQAGQAPRTYEQYF. V and J are TRBV6-6 and TRBJ2-7, with 8 positions matching TRBD1. V lost 2 bases, J lost 2 bases, and 17 bases stayed unmatched. The germline CDR1 and CDR2 sequences are MNHNY and SVGAGI (reference sequence). The CDR3 contains 19 residues.

This clonotype was observed at least ten times. The rearrangement uses TRBV18 and TRBJ1-1; no clear D gene. Germline CDR1 reads KGHSH; CDR2 reads LQKENI. Trimming removed 5 bases from V and 1 base from J, with 8 bases in between. The CDR3 consists of 13 residues. CDR3 loop: CASSAGENTEAFF. In DNA, the CDR3 is TGTGCCAGCTCAGCTGGAGAGAACACTGAAGCTTTCTTT.

This clonotype showed up just a few times. The rearrangement uses TRBV27 and TRBJ1-5, with TRBD1 identical over 7 bases. Germline CDR1 reads MNHEY; CDR2 reads SMNVEV (reference sequence). V shed 6 bases, J shed 6 bases, and the junction held 5 bases outside the gene matches. The CDR3 loop spans 13 amino acids. This chain's CDR3 is CASRQGRTQPQHF. In DNA, the CDR3 is TGTGCCAGCAGACAGGGGCGGACTCAGCCCCAGCATTTT.